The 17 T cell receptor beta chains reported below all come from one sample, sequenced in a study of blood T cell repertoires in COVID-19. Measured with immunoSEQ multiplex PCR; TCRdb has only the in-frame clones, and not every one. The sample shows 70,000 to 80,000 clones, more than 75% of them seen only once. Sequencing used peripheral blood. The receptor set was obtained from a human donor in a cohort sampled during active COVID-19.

As DNA, the CDR3 is TGTGCCAGCAGCTTAAAACGGGACAGCTCAACTTTCGAGCAGTACTTC. Its translation: CASSLKRDSSTFEQYF. The rearrangement links TRBV5-4 to TRBJ2-7, with TRBD1 identical over 7 bases. The trim removed 2 bases at V and 6 bases at J, leaving 14 bases unmatched. Germline V lookup: CDR1 SGHNT, CDR2 YYREEE (reference sequence). This CDR3 has 16 residues.

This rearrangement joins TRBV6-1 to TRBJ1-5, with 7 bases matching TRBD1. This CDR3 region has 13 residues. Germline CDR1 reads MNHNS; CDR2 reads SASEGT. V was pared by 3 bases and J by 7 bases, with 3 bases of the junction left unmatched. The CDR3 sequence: CASSEEGAQPQHF. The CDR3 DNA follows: TGTGCCAGCAGTGAGGAGGGGGCGCAGCCCCAGCATTTT.

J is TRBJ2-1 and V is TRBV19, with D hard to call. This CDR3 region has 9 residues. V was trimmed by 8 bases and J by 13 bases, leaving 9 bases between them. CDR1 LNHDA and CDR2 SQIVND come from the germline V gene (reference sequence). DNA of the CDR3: TGTGCCAGTGGGCCCGATCAGTTCTTC. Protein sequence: CASGPDQFF.

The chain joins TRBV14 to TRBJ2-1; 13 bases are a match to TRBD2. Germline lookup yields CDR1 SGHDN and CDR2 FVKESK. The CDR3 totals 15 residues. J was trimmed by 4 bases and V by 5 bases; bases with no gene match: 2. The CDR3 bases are TGTGCCAGCAGCGTGACTAGCGGGAGGTACAATGAGCAGTTCTTC. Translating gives CASSVTSGRYNEQFF.

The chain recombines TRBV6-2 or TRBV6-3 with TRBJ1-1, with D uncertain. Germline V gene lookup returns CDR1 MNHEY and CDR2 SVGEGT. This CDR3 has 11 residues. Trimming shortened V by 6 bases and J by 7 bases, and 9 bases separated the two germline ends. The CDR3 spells CASSREGEAFF. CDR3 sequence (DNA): TGTGCCAGCAGCCGGGAGGGTGAAGCTTTCTTT.

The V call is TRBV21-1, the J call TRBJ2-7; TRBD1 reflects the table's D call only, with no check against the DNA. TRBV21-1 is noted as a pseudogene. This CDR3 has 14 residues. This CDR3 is CASSPGRFTSEQYF. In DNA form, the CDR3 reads TGTGCCAGCAGCCCCGGCAGGTTTACAAGCGAGCAGTACTTC.

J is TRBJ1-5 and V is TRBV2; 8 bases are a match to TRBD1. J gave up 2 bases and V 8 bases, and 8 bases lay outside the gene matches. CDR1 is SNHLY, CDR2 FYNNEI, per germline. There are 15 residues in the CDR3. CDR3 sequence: CASQDRGGGNQPQHF. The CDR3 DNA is TGTGCCAGCCAAGACAGGGGCGGAGGCAATCAGCCCCAGCATTTT.

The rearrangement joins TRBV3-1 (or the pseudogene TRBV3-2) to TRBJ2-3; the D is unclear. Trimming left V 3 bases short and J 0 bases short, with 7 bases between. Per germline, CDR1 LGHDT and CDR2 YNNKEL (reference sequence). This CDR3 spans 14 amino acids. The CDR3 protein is CASSHPFSTDTQYF. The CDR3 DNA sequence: TGTGCCAGCAGCCACCCGTTTAGCACAGATACGCAGTATTTT.

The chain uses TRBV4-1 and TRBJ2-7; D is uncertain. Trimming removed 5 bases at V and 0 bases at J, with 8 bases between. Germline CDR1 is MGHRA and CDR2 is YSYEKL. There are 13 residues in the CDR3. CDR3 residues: CASSKESSYEQYF. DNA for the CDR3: TGCGCCAGCAGCAAGGAGAGCTCCTACGAGCAGTACTTC.

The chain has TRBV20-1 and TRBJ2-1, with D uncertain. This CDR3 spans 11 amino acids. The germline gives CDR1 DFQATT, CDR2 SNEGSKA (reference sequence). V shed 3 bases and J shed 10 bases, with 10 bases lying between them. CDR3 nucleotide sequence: TGCAGTGCTAGCCTTGCGAGCGAGCAGTTCTTC. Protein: CSASLASEQFF.

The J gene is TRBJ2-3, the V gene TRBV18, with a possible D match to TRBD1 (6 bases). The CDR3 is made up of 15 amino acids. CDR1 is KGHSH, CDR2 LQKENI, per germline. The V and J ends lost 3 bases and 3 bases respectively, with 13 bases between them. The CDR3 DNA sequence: TGTGCCAGCTCACCCTGGGCAGGGGTGACAGATACGCAGTATTTT. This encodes CASSPWAGVTDTQYF.

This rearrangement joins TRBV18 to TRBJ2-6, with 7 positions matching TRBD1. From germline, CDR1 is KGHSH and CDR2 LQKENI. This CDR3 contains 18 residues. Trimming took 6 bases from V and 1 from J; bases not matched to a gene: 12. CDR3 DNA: TGTGCCAGCTCTCCCCTGACAGGGTTTGGATCTGGGGCCAACGTCCTGACTTTC. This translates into CASSPLTGFGSGANVLTF.

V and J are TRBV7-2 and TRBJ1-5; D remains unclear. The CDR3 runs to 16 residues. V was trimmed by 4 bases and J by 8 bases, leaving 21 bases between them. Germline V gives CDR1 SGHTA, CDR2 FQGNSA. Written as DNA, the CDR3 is TGTGCCAGCAGCTCTACCGGTCCTACCTACGAGGAGCCCCAGCATTTT. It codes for CASSSTGPTYEEPQHF.

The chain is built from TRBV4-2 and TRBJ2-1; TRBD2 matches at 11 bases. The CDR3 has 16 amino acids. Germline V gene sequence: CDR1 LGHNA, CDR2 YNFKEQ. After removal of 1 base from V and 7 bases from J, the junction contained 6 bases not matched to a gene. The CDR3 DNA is TGTGCCAGCAGCCAAGCAACCGGGACTAGCGGTAATGAGCAGTTCTTC. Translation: CASSQATGTSGNEQFF.

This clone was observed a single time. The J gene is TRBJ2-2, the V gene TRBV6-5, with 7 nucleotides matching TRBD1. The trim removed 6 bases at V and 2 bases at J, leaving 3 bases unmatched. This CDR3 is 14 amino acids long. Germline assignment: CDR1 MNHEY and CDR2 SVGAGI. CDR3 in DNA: TGTGCCAGCAGAAACAGGGGAAACACCGGGGAGCTGTTTTTT. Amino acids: CASRNRGNTGELFF.

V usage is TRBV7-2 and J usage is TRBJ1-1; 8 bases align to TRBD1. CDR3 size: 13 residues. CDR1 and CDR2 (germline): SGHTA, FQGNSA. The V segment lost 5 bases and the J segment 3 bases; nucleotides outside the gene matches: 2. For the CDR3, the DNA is TGTGCCAGCAGCGGACAGGGCGACACTGAAGCTTTCTTT. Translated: CASSGQGDTEAFF.

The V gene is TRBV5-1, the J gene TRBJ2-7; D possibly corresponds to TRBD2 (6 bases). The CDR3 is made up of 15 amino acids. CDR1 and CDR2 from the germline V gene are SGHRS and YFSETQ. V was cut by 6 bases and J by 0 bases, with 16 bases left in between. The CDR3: CASNPQEGRSYEQYF. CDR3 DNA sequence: TGCGCCAGCAACCCTCAGGAGGGACGCTCCTACGAGCAGTACTTC.